The clone carrying this T cell receptor beta chain came up once. The data belong to a study of blood T cells in healthy people across ages. A J-beta primer mix and a sample-barcoded 5' primer were used in a second PCR of roughly 6 to 11 cycles. Each cDNA was tagged by a template-switch adaptor containing 12 random nucleotides. Researchers report that each sample yielded at least 2.5 million CDR3-containing paired-end reads. TCRdb re-called the 5' RACE reads through MiXCR, storing one row per CDR3 protein. Counted here are fewer than 900,000 distinct CDR3 sequences, roughly 44% occurring once; the ten biggest clones make up less than 25%. This CDR3 is 16 amino acids long. V shed 4 bases and J shed 8 bases, with 19 bases lying between them. Per the germline V gene, CDR1 is SGHTS and CDR2 is YDEGEE.

The rearrangement links TRBV5-8 to TRBJ1-6; D is perhaps TRBD1 (5 bases). This receptor was obtained from a woman aged 55-70 years in good health. Sequenced sample: blood. Written as DNA, the CDR3 is TGTGCCAGCAGCGTAGGGGACTACCCGGGGGATTCACCCCTCCACTTT. Its translation is CASSVGDYPGDSPLHF.